Below are 22 T cell receptor beta chains sequenced from a single sample in a study of blood T cell repertoires in COVID-19. Some clones are missing from TCRdb's copy, which holds only in-frame ones; the method was immunoSEQ multiplex PCR. The top ten clones hold roughly 2.3% of a sample with some 200,000 clones, roughly 80% of them seen once. The sample consisted of peripheral blood. These receptors were taken from a woman aged 55-70 years with acute or convalescent COVID-19.

In its sample, this clone was seen once. The chain recombines TRBV7-9 with TRBJ2-2, with 7 bases that match TRBD1. The germline V gene has CDR1 SEHNR and CDR2 FQNEAQ (reference sequence). V lost 5 bases to trimming and J lost 2 bases; unmatched junction nucleotides: 11. CDR3 size: 17 residues. The CDR3: CASSEGQPRINTGELFF. The CDR3 DNA reads as TGTGCCAGCAGCGAGGGACAGCCCAGAATAAACACCGGGGAGCTGTTTTTT.

The chain joins TRBV6-2 or TRBV6-3 to TRBJ2-7, with TRBD2 matching 8 bases. The J segment lost 3 bases and the V segment lost 4 bases, leaving 5 bases of the junction unmatched. Per the germline V gene, CDR1 is MNHEY and CDR2 is SVGEGT. There are 14 residues in the CDR3. CDR3 DNA sequence: TGTGCCAGCAGTTGGGCAGCGGGGGACTACGAGCAGTACTTC. This sequence encodes CASSWAAGDYEQYF.

Worth noting for this clone: Other DNA sequences from this sample encode an identical CDR3 as well. The rearrangement joins TRBV6-5 to TRBJ1-1, with TRBD1 matching over 7 bases. This CDR3 is 12 amino acids long. In germline, CDR1 is MNHEY, CDR2 SVGAGI. V gave up 7 bases and J gave up 4 bases; unmatched junction bases: 3. The CDR3 region has the DNA TGTGCCAGCACAGGGGGAAGCACTGAAGCTTTCTTT. Its protein product is CASTGGSTEAFF.

The CDR3 DNA reads TGCAGCGTTGAAAACAGGGGAGAGACCCAGTACTTC. It specifies CSVENRGETQYF. This chain connects TRBV29-1 to TRBJ2-5; 7 bases are a match to TRBD1. Trimming removed 2 bases from V and 4 bases from J; junction bases left unmatched: 1. The CDR3 length is 12 residues. The germline CDR1 and CDR2 sequences are SQVTM and ANQGSEA.

The genes are TRBV24-1 and TRBJ2-3; D gene ambiguous. This CDR3 spans 12 amino acids. Germline CDR1 KGHDR, CDR2 SFDVKD. With 3 bases removed from V and 7 bases from J, the gap between germline ends came to 7 bases. In nucleotides, the CDR3 is TGTGCCACCAGTGATGCCCGGTATACGCAGTATTTT. It specifies CATSDARYTQYF.

This clone was observed once. The CDR3 nucleotides are TGCGCCAGCAGAGAACAGGGGGCACGGAACACTGAAGCTTTCTTT. Protein product: CASREQGARNTEAFF. The chain carries TRBV5-1 and TRBJ1-1; 9 bases are shared with TRBD1. J was trimmed by 1 base and V by 5 bases; bases with no gene match: 6. CDR3 size: 15 residues. Germline V gene data show CDR1 as SGHRS and CDR2 as YFSETQ.

V usage is TRBV5-8 and J usage is TRBJ2-2; D is perhaps TRBD1 (8 bases). The CDR3 totals 15 residues. Trimming cost V 3 bases and J 6 bases, with 15 bases left between them. From germline, CDR1 is SGHTS and CDR2 YDEGEE. Written as DNA, the CDR3 is TGTGCCAGCAGCTCCGCAACAGGGGGGGCCGGGGAGCTGTTTTTT. Translated, it gives CASSSATGGAGELFF.

The chain uses TRBV11-1 and TRBJ2-1; D is perhaps TRBD1 (6 bases). Germline assignment: CDR1 SGHAT and CDR2 FQDESV (reference sequence). The CDR3 consists of 14 residues. Trimming stripped 5 bases from V and 9 bases from J, with 17 bases between. CDR3 loop: CASSPTTGLSEQFF. In DNA form, the CDR3 reads TGTGCCAGCAGCCCAACCACAGGGTTAAGTGAGCAGTTCTTC.

By its share, this clone is medium-sized. The CDR3 spells CAVGPGYTF. CDR3 sequence (DNA): TGTGCCGTGGGGCCTGGCTACACCTTC. The genes are TRBV19 and TRBJ1-2; TRBD1 is a possible D gene (5 bases). CDR3 length: 9 residues. Per the germline V gene, CDR1 is LNHDA and CDR2 is SQIVND (reference sequence). Trimming took off 11 bases at V and 7 bases at J, with 8 bases between the two ends.

This clone showed up just a few times. CDR3 region: CASSTTSPGSSYTGELFF. The CDR3 nucleotides are TGTGCCAGTAGTACCACTTCCCCGGGGTCATCCTACACCGGGGAGCTGTTTTTT. This rearrangement joins TRBV19 to TRBJ2-2; possibly TRBD2 for D (5 bases). Germline loops: CDR1 LNHDA, CDR2 SQIVND (reference sequence). There are 18 residues in the CDR3. V shed 4 bases and J shed 3 bases, with 21 bases lying between them.

The V call is TRBV27, the J call TRBJ1-1; D is undetermined. Germline V CDR1 and CDR2: MNHEY, SMNVEV (reference sequence). The CDR3 runs to 14 residues. V was trimmed by 8 bases and J by 0 bases, leaving 13 bases between them. The CDR3: CASGSYSLNTEAFF. Here the CDR3 DNA reads TGTGCCAGCGGATCCTACAGTTTGAACACTGAAGCTTTCTTT.

In nucleotides, the CDR3 is TGTGCCAGCAGCTTAGGGACAGGGAGGGTGTTGGGCGAAAAACTGTTTTTT. Translation: CASSLGTGRVLGEKLFF. This chain connects TRBV7-6 to TRBJ1-4; TRBD1 matches at 8 bases. The CDR3 extends over 17 amino acids. Germline assignment: CDR1 SGHVS and CDR2 FNYEAQ. V lost 1 base to trimming and J lost 8 bases; unmatched junction nucleotides: 12.

The chain links TRBV12-3 or TRBV12-4 to TRBJ1-1; a possible D gene is TRBD1 (6 bases). V was clipped by 5 bases and J by 7 bases, with 14 bases between them. The CDR3 sequence is 13 residues long. The CDR3 region is CASSPLDRIEAFF. The CDR3 DNA reads TGTGCCAGCAGTCCCCTTGACAGGATTGAAGCTTTCTTT.

This chain joins TRBV9 and TRBJ2-3; possible D gene TRBD2, 7 bases. Trimming left V 0 bases short and J 3 bases short, with 17 bases between. Germline-derived CDR1 and CDR2 are SGDLS and YYNGEE. This CDR3 has 17 residues. The CDR3 reads CASSVGRTAGSTDTQYF. Here the CDR3 DNA reads TGTGCCAGCAGCGTAGGGAGGACAGCGGGATCAACAGATACGCAGTATTTT.

The CDR3 loop reads CASSLQGIYTEAFF. The CDR3 DNA sequence: TGTGCCAGCAGCCTGCAGGGTATATACACTGAAGCTTTCTTT. The rearrangement links TRBV3-1 (or the pseudogene TRBV3-2) to TRBJ1-1; weak D call: TRBD1 (5 bases). V lost 4 bases, J lost 3 bases, and 12 bases lay in between. The length of the CDR3 is 14 residues. Germline V gene sequence: CDR1 LGHDT, CDR2 YNNKEL (reference sequence).

The gene calls are TRBV9 and TRBJ1-1; D is perhaps TRBD1 (6 bases). The CDR3 loop spans 14 amino acids. CDR1 and CDR2 from the germline V gene are SGDLS and YYNGEE. V was pared by 3 bases and J by 2 bases, with 11 bases between. CDR3 loop: CASSAGHKNTEAFF. The CDR3 bases are TGTGCCAGCAGCGCGGGACACAAAAACACTGAAGCTTTCTTT. Supplemented by reference TRBV9 and TRBJ1-1, the full variable domain reads DSGVTQTPKHLITATGQRVTLRCSPRSGDLSVYWYQQSLDQGLQFLIQYYNGEERAKGNILERFSAQQFPDLHSELNLSSLELGDSALYFCASSAGHKNTEAFFGQGTRLTVV.

The genes are TRBV2 and TRBJ2-3; 10 bases agree with TRBD2. V was pared by 6 bases and J by 6 bases, with 27 bases of the junction left unmatched. Germline-derived CDR1 and CDR2 are SNHLY and FYNNEI. The CDR3 runs 21 residues. Written as DNA, the CDR3 is TGTGCCAGCAGGTATTCAACGAAGCGATTACTAAGCGGGGGGGCCGCTGATACGCAGTATTTT. It is translated as CASRYSTKRLLSGGAADTQYF. The full variable domain, its missing parts supplied by reference TRBV2 and TRBJ2-3, is EPEVTQTPSHQVTQMGQEVILRCVPISNHLYFYWYRQILGQKVEFLVSFYNNEISEKSEIFDDQFSVERPDGSNFTLKIRSTKLEDSAMYFCASRYSTKRLLSGGAADTQYFGPGTRLTVL.

This clone was found once. J is TRBJ2-1 and V is TRBV5-5; TRBD2 is a possible D gene (6 bases). Germline values: CDR1 SGHKS, CDR2 YYEKEE (reference sequence). The CDR3 sequence is 12 residues long. V gave up 4 bases and J gave up 7 bases, with 9 bases separating them. The CDR3 spells CASSQGLNEQFF. The CDR3 nucleotides are TGTGCCAGCAGCCAGGGACTTAATGAGCAGTTCTTC.

V gene TRBV7-3 combines with J gene TRBJ2-6; D not resolved. The CDR3 covers 15 residues. Per the germline V gene, CDR1 is SGHTA and CDR2 is FQGTGA. The ends were cut back, 2 bases at V and 1 base at J, with 6 bases in the middle. CDR3 DNA: TGTGCCAGCAGCTTAGGGCAATCTGGGGCCAACGTCCTGACTTTC. Its protein is CASSLGQSGANVLTF.

CDR3 sequence: CASSQAGTGNEKLFF. CDR3 bases: TGCGCCAGCAGCCAAGCAGGGACAGGGAATGAAAAACTGTTTTTT. This chain uses TRBV4-1 with TRBJ1-4; 9 positions agree with TRBD1. In germline, CDR1 is MGHRA, CDR2 YSYEKL. Trimming cost V 1 base and J 5 bases; bases outside gene matches: 2. The CDR3 is made up of 15 amino acids.

The chain recombines TRBV19 with TRBJ1-6; D call uncertain. V dropped 8 bases and J dropped 0 bases, with 14 bases sitting between them. The CDR3 loop spans 16 amino acids. The germline CDR1 and CDR2 sequences are LNHDA and SQIVND (reference sequence). CDR3 loop: CASQEWKSSYNSPLHF. CDR3 coding DNA: TGTGCCAGTCAGGAATGGAAGAGCTCCTATAATTCACCCCTCCACTTT.

The J gene is TRBJ2-3, the V gene TRBV3-1 (or the pseudogene TRBV3-2), with 9 nucleotides matching TRBD2. J gave up 5 bases and V 1 base, and 7 bases lay outside the gene matches. This CDR3 comprises 16 residues. The germline CDR1 and CDR2 sequences are LGHDT and YNNKEL (reference sequence). CDR3 nucleotides: TGTGCCAGCAGCCAAGTTGCGGGGGGGGCCAGAGATACGCAGTATTTT. Translation gives CASSQVAGGARDTQYF.